This TCR beta chain was documented in a study of T-cell memory formation after mild COVID-19. Study at large: Each donor largely had its own TCR clusters.

CDR3 length equals 12 residues. The germline V gene has CDR1 MNHEY and CDR2 SVGEGT. TCRdb processed the 5' RACE reads anew with MiXCR; each CDR3 protein has one entry. The table shows about half a million distinct CDR3 sequences, with around a sixth occurring only once. Specimen: PBMCs or a T cell subset sorted from them (not recorded which). The sequence was obtained from an adult woman who had mild COVID-19 (a few samples of this study predate the infection). Cell type and time point are not known. The J gene is TRBJ2-7, the V gene TRBV6-2 or TRBV6-3; no definite D call. The CDR3 nucleotides read TGTTGGACGCGGAACCCCGCCTACGAGCAGTACTTC. Translated, it gives CWTRNPAYEQYF.